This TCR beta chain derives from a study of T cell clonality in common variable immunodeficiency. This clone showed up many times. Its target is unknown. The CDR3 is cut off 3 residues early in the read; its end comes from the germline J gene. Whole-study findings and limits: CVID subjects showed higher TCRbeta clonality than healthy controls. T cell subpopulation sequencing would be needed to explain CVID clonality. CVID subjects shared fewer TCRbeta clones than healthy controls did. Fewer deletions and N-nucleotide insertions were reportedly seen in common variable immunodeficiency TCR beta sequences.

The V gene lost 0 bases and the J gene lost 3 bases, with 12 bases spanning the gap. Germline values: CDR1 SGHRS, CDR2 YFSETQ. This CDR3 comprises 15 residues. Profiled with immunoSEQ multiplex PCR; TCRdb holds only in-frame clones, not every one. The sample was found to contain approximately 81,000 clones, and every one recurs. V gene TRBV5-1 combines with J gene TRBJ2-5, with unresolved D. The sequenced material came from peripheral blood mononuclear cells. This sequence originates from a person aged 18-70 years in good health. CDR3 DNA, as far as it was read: TGCGCCAGCAGCTTGGAAGGGTTCGGTGAAGAGACC. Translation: CASSLEGFGEET. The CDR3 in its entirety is CASSLEGFGEETQYF.